This TCR beta chain was recorded in a study of T cells in Graves' hyperthyroidism and ophthalmopathy. Study information: Specimen type is peripheral blood, collected at initial diagnosis prior to any treatment. Study-wide points: Ophthalmopathy got predicted by the model a median approximately 6 months before its onset. Most thyroid clonotypes with frequency above 0.001 were detected in blood.

Amplification of TCR beta CDR3 regions was performed using RNA transcripts as template. The HTBI set primed first-round TCR CDR3 RT-PCR. TCRdb re-called the multiplex PCR reads through MiXCR, storing one row per CDR3 protein. This sample has hundreds of thousands of distinct CDR3 sequences, with roughly 40% found just once. Patients counted as stable if ophthalmopathy did not develop within 18 months. There are a few counts of this clonotype. As yet, its antigen is unknown. Germline V gene lookup returns CDR1 MGHDK and CDR2 SYGVNS. The CDR3 is 15 residues long. Losses at the gene ends were 4 bases for V and 4 bases for J; bases not matched to a gene: 8.

The sample comprised blood. This receptor was taken from a man between 18 and 29 years old with Graves' hyperthyroidism. The J gene is TRBJ1-2, the V gene TRBV25-1, with TRBD1 identical over 8 bases. CDR3 in amino acids: CASSAIGTGAYGYTF. In nucleotides, the CDR3 is TGTGCCAGCAGTGCTATCGGGACAGGCGCCTATGGCTACACCTTC.